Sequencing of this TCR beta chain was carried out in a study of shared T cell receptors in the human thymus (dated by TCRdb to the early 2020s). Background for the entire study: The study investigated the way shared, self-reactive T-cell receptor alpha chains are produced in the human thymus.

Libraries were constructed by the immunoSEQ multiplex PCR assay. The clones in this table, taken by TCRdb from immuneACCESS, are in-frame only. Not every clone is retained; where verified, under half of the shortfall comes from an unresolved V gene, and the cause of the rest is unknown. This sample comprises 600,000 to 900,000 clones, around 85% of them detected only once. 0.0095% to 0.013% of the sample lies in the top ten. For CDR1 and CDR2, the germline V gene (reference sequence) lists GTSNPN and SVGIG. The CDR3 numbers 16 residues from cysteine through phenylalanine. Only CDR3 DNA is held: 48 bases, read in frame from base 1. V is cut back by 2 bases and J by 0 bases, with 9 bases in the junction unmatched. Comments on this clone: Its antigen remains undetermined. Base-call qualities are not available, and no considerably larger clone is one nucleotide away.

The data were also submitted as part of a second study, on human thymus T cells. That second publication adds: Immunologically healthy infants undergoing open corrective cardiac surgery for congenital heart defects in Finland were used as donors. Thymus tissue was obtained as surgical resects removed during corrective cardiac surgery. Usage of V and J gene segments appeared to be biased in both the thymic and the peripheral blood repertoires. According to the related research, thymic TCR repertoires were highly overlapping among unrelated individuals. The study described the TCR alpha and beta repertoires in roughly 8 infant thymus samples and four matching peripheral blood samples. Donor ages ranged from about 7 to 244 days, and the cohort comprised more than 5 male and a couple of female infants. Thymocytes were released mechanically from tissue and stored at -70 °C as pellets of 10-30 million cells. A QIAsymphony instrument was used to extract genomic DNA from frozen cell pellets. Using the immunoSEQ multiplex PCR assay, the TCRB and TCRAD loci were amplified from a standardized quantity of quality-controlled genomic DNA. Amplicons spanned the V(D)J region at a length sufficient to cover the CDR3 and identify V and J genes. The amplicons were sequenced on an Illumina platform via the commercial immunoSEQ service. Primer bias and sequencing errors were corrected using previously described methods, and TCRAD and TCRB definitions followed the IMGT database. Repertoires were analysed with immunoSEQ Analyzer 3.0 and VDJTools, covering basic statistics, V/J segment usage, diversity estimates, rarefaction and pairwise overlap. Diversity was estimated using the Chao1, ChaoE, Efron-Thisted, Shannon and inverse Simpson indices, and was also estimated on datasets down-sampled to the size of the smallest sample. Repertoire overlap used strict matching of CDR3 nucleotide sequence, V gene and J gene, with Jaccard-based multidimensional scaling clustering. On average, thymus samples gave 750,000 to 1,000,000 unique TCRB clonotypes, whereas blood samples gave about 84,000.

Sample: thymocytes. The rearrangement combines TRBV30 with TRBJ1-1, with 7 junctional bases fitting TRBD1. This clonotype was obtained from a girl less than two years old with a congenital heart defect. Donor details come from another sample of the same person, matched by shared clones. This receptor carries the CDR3 CAWSPIGTDMNTEAFF. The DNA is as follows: TGTGCCTGGAGTCCGATTGGGACAGATATGAACACTGAAGCTTTCTTT. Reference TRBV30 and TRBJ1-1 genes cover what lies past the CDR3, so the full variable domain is SQTIHQWPATLVQPVGSPLSLECTVEGTSNPNLYWYRQAAGRGLQLLFYSVGIGQISSEVPQNLSASRPQDRQFILSSKKLLLSDSGFYLCAWSPIGTDMNTEAFFGQGTRLTVV.